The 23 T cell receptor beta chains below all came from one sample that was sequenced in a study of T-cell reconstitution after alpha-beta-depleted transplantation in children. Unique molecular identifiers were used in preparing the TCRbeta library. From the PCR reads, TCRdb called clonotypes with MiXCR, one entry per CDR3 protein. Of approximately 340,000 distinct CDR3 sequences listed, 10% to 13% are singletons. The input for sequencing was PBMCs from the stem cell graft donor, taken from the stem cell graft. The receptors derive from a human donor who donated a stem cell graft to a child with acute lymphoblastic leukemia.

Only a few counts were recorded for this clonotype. The CDR3 DNA reads as TGTGCCAGTAGTGCCTGGGACAGGGCGAACGAGCAGTACTTC. Its protein is CASSAWDRANEQYF. This chain connects TRBV19 to TRBJ2-7; 9 bases fit TRBD1. Losses at the gene ends were 5 bases for V and 5 bases for J; bases not matched to a gene: 7. CDR3 length equals 14 residues. Per the germline V gene, CDR1 is LNHDA and CDR2 is SQIVND (reference sequence).

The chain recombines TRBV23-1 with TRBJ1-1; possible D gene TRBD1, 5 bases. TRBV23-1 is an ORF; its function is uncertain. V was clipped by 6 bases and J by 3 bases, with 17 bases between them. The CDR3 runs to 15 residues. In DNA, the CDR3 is TGCGCCAGCAGACGTCTATTCAGGGTCCACACTGAAGCTTTCTTT. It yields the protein CASRRLFRVHTEAFF.

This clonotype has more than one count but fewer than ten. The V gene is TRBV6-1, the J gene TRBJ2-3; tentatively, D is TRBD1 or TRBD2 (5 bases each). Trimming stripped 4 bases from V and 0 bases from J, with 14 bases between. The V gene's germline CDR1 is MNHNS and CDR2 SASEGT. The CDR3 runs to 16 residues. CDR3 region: CASSAPGARSTDTQYF. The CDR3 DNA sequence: TGTGCCAGCAGTGCCCCCGGGGCGAGGAGCACAGATACGCAGTATTTT.

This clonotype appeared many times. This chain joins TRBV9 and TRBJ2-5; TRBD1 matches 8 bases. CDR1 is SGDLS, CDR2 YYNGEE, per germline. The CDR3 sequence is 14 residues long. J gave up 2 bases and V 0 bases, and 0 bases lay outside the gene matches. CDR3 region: CASSVDRGQETQYF. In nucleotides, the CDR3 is TGTGCCAGCAGCGTAGACAGGGGGCAAGAGACCCAGTACTTC.

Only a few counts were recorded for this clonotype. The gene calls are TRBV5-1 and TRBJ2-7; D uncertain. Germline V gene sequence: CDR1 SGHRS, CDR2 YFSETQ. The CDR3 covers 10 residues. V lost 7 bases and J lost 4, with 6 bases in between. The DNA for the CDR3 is TGCGCCAGCGACTGGTACGAGCAGTACTTC. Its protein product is CASDWYEQYF. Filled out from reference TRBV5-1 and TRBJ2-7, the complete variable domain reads KAGVTQTPRYLIKTRGQQVTLSCSPISGHRSVSWYQQTPGQGLQFLFEYFSETQRNKGNFPGRFSGRQFSNSRSEMNVSTLELGDSALYLCASDWYEQYFGPGTRLTVT.

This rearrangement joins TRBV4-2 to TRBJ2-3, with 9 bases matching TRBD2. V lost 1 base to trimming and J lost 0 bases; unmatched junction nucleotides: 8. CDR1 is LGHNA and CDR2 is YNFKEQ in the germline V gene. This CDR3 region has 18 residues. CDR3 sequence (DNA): TGTGCCAGCAGCCAAGCCGGTGGGACTAGCCGAAGCACAGATACGCAGTATTTT. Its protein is CASSQAGGTSRSTDTQYF.

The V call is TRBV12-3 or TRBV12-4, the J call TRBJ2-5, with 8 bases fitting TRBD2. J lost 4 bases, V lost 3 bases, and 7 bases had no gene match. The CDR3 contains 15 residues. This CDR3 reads CASSFAGGFGETQYF. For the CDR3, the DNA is TGTGCCAGCAGTTTTGCGGGAGGTTTTGGAGAGACCCAGTACTTC.

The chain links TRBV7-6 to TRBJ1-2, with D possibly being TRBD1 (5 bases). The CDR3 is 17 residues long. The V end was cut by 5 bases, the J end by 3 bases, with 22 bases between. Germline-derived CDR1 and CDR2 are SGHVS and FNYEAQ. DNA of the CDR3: TGTGCCAGCAGCCCCTCTCCCCGAGGCAGGGCCCACTATGGCTACACCTTC. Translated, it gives CASSPSPRGRAHYGYTF.

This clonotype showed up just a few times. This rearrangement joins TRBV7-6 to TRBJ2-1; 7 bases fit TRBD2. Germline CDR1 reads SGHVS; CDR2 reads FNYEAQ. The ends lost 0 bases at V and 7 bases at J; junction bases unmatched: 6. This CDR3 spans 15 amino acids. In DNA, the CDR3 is TGTGCCAGCAGCTTAGCGGCGGGAGTGGGGAATGAGCAGTTCTTC. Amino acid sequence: CASSLAAGVGNEQFF.

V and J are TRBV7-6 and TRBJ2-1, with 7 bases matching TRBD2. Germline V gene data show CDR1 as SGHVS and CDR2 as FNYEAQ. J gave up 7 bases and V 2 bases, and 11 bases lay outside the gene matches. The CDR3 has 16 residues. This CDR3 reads CASSLWTGGTGNEQFF. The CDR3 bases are TGTGCCAGCAGCTTATGGACGGGAGGTACTGGTAATGAGCAGTTCTTC.

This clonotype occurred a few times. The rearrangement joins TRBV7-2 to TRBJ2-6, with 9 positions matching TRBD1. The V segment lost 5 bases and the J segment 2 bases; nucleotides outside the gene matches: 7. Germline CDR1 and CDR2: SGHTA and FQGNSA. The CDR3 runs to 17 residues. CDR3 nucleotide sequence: TGTGCCAGCAGCCACCGGAGACAGGGGGCTGGGGCCAACGTCCTGACTTTC. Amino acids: CASSHRRQGAGANVLTF.

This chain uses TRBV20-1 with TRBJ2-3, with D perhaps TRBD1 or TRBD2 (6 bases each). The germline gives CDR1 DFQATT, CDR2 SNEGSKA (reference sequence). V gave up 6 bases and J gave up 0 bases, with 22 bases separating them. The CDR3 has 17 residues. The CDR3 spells CSAPRVVRDTSTDTQYF. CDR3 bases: TGCAGTGCCCCTAGGGTTGTGCGGGACACCAGCACAGATACGCAGTATTTT.

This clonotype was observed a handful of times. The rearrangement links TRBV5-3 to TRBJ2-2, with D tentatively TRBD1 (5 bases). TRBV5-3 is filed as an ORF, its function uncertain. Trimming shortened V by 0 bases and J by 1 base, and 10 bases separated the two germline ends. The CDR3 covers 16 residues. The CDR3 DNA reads TGTGCCAGAAGCTTGGTACAGGTTTGGAACACCGGGGAGCTGTTTTTT. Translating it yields CARSLVQVWNTGELFF.

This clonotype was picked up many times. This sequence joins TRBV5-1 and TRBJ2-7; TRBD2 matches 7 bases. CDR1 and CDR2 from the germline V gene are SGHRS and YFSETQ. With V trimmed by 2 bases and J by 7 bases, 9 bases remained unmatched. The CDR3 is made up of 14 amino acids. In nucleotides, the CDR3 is TGCGCCAGCAGCTTCGGGGCGGGAGTCAGAGAGCAGTACTTC. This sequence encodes CASSFGAGVREQYF.

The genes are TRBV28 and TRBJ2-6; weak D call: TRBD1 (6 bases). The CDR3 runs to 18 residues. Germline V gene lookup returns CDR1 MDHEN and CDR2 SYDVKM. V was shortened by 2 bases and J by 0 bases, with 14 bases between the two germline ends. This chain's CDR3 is CASSLGGQGSSGANVLTF. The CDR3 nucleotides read TGTGCCAGCAGTTTAGGGGGTCAGGGGAGCTCTGGGGCCAACGTCCTGACTTTC.

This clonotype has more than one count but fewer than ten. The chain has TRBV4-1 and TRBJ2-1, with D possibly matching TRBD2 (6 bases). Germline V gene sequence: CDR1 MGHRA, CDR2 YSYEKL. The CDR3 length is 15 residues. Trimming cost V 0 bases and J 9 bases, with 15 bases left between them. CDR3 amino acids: CASSQDRFAGSEQFF. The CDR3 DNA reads TGCGCCAGCAGCCAAGATCGGTTTGCGGGATCTGAGCAGTTCTTC.

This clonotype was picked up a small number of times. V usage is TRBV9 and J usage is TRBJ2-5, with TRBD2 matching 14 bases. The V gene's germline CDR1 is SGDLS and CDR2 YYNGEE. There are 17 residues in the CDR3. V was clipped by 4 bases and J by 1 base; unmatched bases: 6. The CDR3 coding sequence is TGTGCCAGCAGCTCCGGGACTAGCGGGAGTCCCCAAGAGACCCAGTACTTC. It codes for CASSSGTSGSPQETQYF.

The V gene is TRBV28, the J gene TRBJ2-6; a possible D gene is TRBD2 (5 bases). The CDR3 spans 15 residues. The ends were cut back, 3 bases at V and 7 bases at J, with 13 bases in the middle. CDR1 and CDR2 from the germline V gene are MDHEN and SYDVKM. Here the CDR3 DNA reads TGTGCCAGCAGTTTGGCCGGGGAAAGAGCCAACGTCCTGACTTTC. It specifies CASSLAGERANVLTF.

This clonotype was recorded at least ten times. CDR3 region: CASSTDRLANTEAFF. CDR3 in DNA: TGCGCCAGCAGCACGGACAGGTTAGCGAACACTGAAGCTTTCTTT. The rearrangement uses TRBV5-1 and TRBJ1-1, with 7 bases aligning to TRBD1. The CDR3 runs 15 residues. Germline-derived CDR1 and CDR2 are SGHRS and YFSETQ. Trimming took 4 bases from V and 1 from J; bases not matched to a gene: 7.

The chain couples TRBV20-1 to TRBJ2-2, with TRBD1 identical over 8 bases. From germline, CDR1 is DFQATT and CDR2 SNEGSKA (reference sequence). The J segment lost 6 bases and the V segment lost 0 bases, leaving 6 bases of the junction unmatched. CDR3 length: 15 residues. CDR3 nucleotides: TGCAGTGCTAGAGACGACAGGGGACGGTCCGGGGAGCTGTTTTTT. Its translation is CSARDDRGRSGELFF.

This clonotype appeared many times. This CDR3 is CSARVAQGRADTQYF. The CDR3 DNA follows: TGCAGTGCTAGAGTTGCGCAGGGGCGCGCAGATACGCAGTATTTT. The chain is built from TRBV20-1 and TRBJ2-3; D is possibly TRBD1 (6 bases). The CDR3 is 15 residues long. CDR1 and CDR2 from the germline V gene are DFQATT and SNEGSKA (reference sequence). Trimming pared 1 base from V and 4 bases from J, leaving 15 bases between.

This CDR3 reads CASSLDPGGYGYTF. The CDR3 nucleotides read TGCGCCAGCAGCTTGGATCCGGGGGGCTATGGCTACACCTTC. The chain couples TRBV5-1 to TRBJ1-2; tentative D call: TRBD1 (5 bases). The germline CDR1 and CDR2 sequences are SGHRS and YFSETQ. CDR3 length equals 14 residues. V lost 0 bases and J 4 bases, leaving 10 bases between the germline ends.

The chain's CDR3 is CASRPSRGSSGANVLTF. As DNA, the CDR3 is TGTGCCAGCAGACCCAGTAGGGGCAGCTCTGGGGCCAACGTCCTGACTTTC. The chain uses TRBV7-9 and TRBJ2-6, with TRBD1 as a possible D gene (5 bases). The CDR3 spans 17 residues. The V gene's germline CDR1 is SEHNR and CDR2 FQNEAQ (reference sequence). V was shortened by 6 bases and J by 0 bases, with 15 bases between the two germline ends.